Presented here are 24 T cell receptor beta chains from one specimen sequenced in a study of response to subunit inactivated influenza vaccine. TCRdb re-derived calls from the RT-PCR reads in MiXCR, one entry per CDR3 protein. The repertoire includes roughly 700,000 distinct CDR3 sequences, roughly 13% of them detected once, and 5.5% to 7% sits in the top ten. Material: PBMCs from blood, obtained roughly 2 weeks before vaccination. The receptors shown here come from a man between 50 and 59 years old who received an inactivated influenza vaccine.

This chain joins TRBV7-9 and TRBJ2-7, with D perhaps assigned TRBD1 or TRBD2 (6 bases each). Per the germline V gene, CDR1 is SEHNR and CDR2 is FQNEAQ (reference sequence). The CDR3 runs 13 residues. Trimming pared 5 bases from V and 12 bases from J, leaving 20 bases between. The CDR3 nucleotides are TGTGCCAGCAGCCCCCGGGTGGGGGGCCACAGGTACTTC. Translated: CASSPRVGGHRYF.

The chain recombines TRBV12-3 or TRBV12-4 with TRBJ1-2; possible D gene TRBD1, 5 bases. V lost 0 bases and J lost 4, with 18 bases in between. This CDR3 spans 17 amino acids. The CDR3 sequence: CASSLAGGGGYGYGYTF. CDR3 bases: TGTGCCAGCAGTTTAGCTGGGGGTGGGGGATACGGCTATGGCTACACCTTC.

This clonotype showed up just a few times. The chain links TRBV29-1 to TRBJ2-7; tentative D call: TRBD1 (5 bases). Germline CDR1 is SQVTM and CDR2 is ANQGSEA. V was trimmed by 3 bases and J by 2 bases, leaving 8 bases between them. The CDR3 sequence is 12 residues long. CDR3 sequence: CSVDVGPYEQYF. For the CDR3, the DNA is TGCAGCGTTGATGTGGGGCCCTACGAGCAGTACTTC.

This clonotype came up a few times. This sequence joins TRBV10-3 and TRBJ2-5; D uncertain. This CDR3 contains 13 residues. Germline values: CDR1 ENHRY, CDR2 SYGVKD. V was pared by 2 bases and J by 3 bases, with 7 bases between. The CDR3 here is CAISERAKETQYF. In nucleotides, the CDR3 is TGTGCCATCAGTGAGAGGGCCAAAGAGACCCAGTACTTC.

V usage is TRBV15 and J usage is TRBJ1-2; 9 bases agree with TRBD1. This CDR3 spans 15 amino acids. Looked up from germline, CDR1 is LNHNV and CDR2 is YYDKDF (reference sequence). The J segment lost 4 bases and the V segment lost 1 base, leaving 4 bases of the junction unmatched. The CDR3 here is CATSRATGGTYGYTF. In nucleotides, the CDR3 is TGTGCCACCAGCAGAGCAACAGGGGGCACCTATGGCTACACCTTC.

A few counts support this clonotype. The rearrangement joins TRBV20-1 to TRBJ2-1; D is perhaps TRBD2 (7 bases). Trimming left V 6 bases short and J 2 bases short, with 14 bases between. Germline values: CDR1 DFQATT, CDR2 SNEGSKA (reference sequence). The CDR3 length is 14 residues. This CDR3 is CSAGGGGAYNEQFF. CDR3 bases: TGCAGTGCCGGAGGGGGGGGGGCCTACAATGAGCAGTTCTTC.

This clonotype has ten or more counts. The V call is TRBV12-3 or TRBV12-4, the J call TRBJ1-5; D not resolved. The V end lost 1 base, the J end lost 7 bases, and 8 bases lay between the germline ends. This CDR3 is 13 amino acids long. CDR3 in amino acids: CASSLEFRQPQHF. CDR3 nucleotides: TGTGCCAGCAGTTTAGAGTTCAGACAGCCCCAGCATTTT.

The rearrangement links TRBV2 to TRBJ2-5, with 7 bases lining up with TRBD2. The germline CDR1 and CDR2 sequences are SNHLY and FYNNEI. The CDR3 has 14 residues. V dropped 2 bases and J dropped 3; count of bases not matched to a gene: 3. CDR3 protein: CASSERRGEETQYF. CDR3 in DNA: TGTGCCAGCAGTGAACGTCGGGGGGAAGAGACCCAGTACTTC.

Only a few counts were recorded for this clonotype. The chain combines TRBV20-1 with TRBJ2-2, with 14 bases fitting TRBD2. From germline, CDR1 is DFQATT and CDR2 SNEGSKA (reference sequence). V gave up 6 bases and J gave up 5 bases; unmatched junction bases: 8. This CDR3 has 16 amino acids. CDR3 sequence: CSARGTSGRRTGELFF. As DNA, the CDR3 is TGCAGTGCCCGCGGGACTAGCGGGAGAAGGACCGGGGAGCTGTTTTTT.

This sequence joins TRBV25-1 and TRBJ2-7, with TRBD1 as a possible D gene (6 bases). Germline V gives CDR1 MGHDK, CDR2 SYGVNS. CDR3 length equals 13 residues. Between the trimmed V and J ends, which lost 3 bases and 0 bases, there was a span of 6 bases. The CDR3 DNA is TGTGCCAGCAGTGAGACAGGCTCCTACGAGCAGTACTTC. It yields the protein CASSETGSYEQYF.

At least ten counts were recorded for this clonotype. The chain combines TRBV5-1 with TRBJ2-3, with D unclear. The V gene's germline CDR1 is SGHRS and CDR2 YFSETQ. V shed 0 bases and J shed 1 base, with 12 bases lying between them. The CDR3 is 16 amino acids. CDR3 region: CASSLGSPVGTDTQYF. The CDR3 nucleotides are TGCGCCAGCAGCTTGGGGTCTCCAGTTGGCACAGATACGCAGTATTTT.

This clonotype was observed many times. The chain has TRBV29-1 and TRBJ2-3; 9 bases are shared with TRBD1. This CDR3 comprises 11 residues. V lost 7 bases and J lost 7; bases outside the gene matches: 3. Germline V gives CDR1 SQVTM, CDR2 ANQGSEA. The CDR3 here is CSGNRGHTQYF. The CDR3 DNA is TGCAGCGGGAACAGGGGGCATACGCAGTATTTT.

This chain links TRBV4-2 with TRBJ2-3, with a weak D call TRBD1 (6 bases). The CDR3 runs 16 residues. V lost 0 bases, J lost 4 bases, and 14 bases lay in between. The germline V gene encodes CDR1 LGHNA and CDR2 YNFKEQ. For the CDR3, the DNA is TGTGCCAGCAGCCAAGAAAGGGGGAGACTGGCAGATACGCAGTATTTT. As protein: CASSQERGRLADTQYF.

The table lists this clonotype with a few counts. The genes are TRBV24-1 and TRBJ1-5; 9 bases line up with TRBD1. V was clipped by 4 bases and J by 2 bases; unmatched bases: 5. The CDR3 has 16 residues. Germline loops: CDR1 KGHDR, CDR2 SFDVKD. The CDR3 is CATSDSQGARNQPQHF. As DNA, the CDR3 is TGTGCCACCAGTGACTCACAGGGGGCTCGCAATCAGCCCCAGCATTTT.

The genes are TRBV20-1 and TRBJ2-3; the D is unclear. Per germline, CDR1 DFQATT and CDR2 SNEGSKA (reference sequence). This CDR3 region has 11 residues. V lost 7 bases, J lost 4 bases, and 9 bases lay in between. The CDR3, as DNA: TGCAGTGGGAGAAACTCAGATACGCAGTATTTT. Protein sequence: CSGRNSDTQYF.

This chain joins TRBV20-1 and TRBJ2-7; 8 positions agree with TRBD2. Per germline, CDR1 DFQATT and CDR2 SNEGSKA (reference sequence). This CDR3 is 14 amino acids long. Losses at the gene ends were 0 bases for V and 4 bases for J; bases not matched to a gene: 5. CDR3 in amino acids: CSARDGTSVYEQYF. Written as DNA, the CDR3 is TGCAGTGCTAGAGATGGGACTAGTGTGTACGAGCAGTACTTC.

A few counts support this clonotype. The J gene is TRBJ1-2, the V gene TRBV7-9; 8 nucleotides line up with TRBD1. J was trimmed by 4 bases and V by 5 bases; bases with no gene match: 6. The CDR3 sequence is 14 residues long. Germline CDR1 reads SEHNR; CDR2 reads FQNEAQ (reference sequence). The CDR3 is CASSAGQGLYGYTF. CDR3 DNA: TGTGCCAGCAGCGCAGGACAGGGCCTCTATGGCTACACCTTC.

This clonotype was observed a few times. CDR3 DNA: TGTGCCAGCAGCCAAGATCGTTCTATGATGACCGGGGAGCTGTTTTTT. This codes for CASSQDRSMMTGELFF. The chain couples TRBV4-2 to TRBJ2-2; D ambiguous. CDR1 is LGHNA, CDR2 YNFKEQ, per germline. This CDR3 has 16 residues. V was shortened by 0 bases and J by 5 bases, with 13 bases between the two germline ends.

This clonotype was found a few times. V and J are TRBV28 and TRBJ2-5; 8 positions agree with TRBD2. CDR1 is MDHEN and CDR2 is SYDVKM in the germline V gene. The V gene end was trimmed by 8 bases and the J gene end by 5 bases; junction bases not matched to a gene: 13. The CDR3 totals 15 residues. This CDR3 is CASRGRMRARETQYF. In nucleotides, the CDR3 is TGTGCCAGCCGCGGGAGGATGAGGGCACGGGAGACCCAGTACTTC.

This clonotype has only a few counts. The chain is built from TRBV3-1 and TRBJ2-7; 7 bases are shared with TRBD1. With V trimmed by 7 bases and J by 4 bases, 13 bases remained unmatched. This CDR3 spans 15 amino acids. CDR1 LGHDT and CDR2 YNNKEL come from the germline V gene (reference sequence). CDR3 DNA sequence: TGTGCCAGCACAAATCGACAGGGACGCCGGTACGAGCAGTACTTC. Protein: CASTNRQGRRYEQYF.

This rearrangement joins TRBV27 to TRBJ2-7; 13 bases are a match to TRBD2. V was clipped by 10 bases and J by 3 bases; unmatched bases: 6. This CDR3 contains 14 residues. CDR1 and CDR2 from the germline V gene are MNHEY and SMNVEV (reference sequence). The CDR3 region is CATSRTSGSYEQYF. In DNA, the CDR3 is TGTGCCACCTCGCGGACTAGCGGGAGCTACGAGCAGTACTTC.

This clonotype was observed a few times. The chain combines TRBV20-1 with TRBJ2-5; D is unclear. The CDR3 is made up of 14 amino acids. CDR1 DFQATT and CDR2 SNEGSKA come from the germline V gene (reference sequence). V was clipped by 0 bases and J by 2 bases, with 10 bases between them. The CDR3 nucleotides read TGCAGTGCTAGAGATCACACGGAACAAGAGACCCAGTACTTC. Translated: CSARDHTEQETQYF.

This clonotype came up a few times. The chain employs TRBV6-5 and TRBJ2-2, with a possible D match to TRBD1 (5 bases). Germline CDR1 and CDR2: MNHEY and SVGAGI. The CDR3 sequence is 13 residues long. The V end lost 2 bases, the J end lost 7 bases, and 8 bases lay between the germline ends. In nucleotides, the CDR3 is TGTGCCAGCAGTTACCTGGGGCGCGGGGAGCTGTTTTTT. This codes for CASSYLGRGELFF.

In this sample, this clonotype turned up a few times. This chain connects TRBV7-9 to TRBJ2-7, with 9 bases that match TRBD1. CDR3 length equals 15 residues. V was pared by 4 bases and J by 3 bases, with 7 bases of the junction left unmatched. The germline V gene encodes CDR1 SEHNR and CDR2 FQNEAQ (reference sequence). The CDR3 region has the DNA TGTGCCAGCAGCTCCTTAACAGGGGGCGTCTACGAGCAGTACTTC. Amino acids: CASSSLTGGVYEQYF.